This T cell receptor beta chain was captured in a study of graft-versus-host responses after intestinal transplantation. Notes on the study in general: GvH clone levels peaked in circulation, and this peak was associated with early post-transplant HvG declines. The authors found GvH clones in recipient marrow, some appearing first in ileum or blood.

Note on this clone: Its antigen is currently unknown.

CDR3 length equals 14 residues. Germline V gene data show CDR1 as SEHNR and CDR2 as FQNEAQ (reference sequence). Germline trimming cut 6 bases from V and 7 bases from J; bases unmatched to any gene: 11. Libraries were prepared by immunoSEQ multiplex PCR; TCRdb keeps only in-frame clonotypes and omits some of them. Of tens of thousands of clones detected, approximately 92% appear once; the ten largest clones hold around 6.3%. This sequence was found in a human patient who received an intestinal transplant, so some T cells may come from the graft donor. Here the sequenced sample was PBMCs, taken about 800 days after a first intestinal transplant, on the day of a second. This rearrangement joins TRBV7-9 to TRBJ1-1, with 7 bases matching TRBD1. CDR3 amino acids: CASSYRGGDYEAFF. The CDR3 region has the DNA TGTGCCAGCAGTTACAGGGGAGGGGATTATGAAGCTTTCTTT.